This T cell receptor beta chain was identified during a study of CD8+ T cells in alopecia areata. Whole-study context: It was oral tofacitinib, at 5 to 10 mg twice daily, that treated patients received. Findings of the study overall: Among the top 100, expanded CD8+ clones were significantly decreased by tofacitinib, as was scalp clonality.

The table lists this clone with a few counts. Its specificity is not known. Reverse transcription of extracted RNA yielded cDNA, which provided the sequencing template. Repertoires were generated with immunoSEQ multiplex PCR, while TCRdb's copy carries only in-frame clones and drops some. The data show fewer than 350,000 clones, over 45% seen once. Treatment indicated: oral pan-JAK inhibitor, 5-10 mg twice daily. This CDR3 is 13 amino acids long. Germline CDR1 SQVTM, CDR2 ANQGSEA. J lost 2 bases, V lost 5 bases, and 5 bases had no gene match. The chain joins TRBV29-1 to TRBJ2-7, with 8 nucleotides matching TRBD1. The TCR originated in a human donor with alopecia areata. This specimen consisted of CD4+ T cells sorted from blood, obtained at week 24, from a patient treated with tofacitinib. CDR3 nucleotides: TGCAGCGTTAGGGACAGGAAACCCTACGAGCAGTACTTC. It is translated as CSVRDRKPYEQYF.